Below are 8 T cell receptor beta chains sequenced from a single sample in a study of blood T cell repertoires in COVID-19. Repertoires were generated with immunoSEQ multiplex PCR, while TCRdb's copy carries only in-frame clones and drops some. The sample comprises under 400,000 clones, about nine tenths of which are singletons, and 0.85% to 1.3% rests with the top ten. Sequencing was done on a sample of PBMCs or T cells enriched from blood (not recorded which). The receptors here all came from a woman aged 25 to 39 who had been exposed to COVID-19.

The CDR3 nucleotides read TGTGCCAGCAGTTTCCTAGACAGGACGTACGAGCAGTACTTC. Protein product: CASSFLDRTYEQYF. The V gene is TRBV27, the J gene TRBJ2-7; D possibly corresponds to TRBD1 (6 bases). The CDR3 sequence is 14 residues long. The V end was cut by 3 bases, the J end by 4 bases, with 13 bases between. Germline-derived CDR1 and CDR2 are MNHEY and SMNVEV (reference sequence).

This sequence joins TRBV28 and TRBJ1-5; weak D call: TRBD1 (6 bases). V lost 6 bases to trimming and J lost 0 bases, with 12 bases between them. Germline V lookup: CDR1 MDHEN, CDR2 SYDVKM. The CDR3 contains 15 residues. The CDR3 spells CASSLGAPSNQPQHF. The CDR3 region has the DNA TGTGCCAGCAGCTTGGGGGCCCCTAGCAATCAGCCCCAGCATTTT.

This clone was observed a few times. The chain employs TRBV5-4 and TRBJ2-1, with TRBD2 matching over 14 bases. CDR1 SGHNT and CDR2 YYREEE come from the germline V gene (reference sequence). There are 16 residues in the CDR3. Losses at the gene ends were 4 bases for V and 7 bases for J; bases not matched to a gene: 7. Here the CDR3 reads CASSPGLAGVINEQFF. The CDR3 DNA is TGTGCCAGCAGCCCGGGACTAGCGGGAGTTATAAATGAGCAGTTCTTC.

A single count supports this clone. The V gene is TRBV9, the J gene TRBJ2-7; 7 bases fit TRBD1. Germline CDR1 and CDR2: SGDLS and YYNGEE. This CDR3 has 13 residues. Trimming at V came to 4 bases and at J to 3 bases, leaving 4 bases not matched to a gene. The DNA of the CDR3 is TGTGCCAGCAGCCCCCGGGACAGCTACGAGCAGTACTTC. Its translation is CASSPRDSYEQYF.

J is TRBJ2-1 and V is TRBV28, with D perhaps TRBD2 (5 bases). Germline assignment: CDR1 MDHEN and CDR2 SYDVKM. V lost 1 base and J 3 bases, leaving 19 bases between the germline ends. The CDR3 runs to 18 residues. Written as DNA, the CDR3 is TGTGCCAGCAGTTTATTTGGCGGGTCCTCTCGTTTCTACAATGAGCAGTTCTTC. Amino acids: CASSLFGGSSRFYNEQFF. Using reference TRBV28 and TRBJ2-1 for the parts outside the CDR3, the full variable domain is DVKVTQSSRYLVKRTGEKVFLECVQDMDHENMFWYRQDPGLGLRLIYFSYDVKMKEKGDIPEGYSVSREKKERFSLILESASTNQTSMYLCASSLFGGSSRFYNEQFFGPGTRLTVL.

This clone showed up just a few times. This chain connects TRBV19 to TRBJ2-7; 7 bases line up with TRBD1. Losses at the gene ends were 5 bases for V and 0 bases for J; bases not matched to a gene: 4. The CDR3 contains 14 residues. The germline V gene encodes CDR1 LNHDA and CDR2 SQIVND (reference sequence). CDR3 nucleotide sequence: TGTGCCAGTAGTCCCGGACAGGTCTCCTACGAGCAGTACTTC. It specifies CASSPGQVSYEQYF. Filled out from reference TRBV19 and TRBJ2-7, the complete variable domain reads DGGITQSPKYLFRKEGQNVTLSCEQNLNHDAMYWYRQDPGQGLRLIYYSQIVNDFQKGDIAEGYSVSREKKESFPLTVTSAQKNPTAFYLCASSPGQVSYEQYFGPGTRLTVT.

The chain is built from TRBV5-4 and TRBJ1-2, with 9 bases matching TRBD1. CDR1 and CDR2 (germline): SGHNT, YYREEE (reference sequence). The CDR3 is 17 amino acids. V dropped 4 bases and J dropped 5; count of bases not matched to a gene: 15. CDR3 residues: CASSPRGQGIFDYGYTF. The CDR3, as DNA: TGTGCCAGCAGCCCGAGGGGACAGGGAATTTTTGATTATGGCTACACCTTC.

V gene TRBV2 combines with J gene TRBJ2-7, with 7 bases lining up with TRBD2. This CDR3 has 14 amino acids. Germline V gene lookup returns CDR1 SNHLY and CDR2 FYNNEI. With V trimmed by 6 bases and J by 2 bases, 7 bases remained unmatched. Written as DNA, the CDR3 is TGTGCCAGCAGCCCCGTGGGGACTACCTACGAGCAGTACTTC. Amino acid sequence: CASSPVGTTYEQYF.